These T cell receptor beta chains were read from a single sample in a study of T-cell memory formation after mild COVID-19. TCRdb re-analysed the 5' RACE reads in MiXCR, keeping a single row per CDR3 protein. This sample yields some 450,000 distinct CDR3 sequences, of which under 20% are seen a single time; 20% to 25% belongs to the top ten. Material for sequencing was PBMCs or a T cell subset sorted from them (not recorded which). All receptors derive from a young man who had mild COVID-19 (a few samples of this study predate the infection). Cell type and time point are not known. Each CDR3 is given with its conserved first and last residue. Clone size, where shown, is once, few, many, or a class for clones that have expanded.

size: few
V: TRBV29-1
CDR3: CSVGDRSRETQYF

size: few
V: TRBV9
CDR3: CASSVQTGELFF

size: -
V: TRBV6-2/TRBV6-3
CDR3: CASGSVGTTPYEQYF

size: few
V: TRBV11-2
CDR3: CASIQGQGLNTGELFF

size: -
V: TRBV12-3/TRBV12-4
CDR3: CASSAYLGTAAYNEQFF

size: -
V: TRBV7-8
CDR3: CASSAWATGYTF

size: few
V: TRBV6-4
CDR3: CASSQGASRNTEAFF

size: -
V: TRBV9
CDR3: CASSGPVGNTIYF

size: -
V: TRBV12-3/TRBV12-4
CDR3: CASREVSSGNTIYF

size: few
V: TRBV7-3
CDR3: CASSLDRRGNSPLHF

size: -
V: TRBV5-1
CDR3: CASSFSGTRNSPLHF

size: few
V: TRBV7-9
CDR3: CASSLDRTGNHEQFF

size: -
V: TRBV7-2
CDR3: CASSPERRSPGHTGELFF

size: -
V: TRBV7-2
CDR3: CASSFMGTGEETQYF